This record looks at one T cell receptor beta chain sequence and its context. The antigen is unknown. These data are taken from a study of T cell responses to AZD1222 COVID-19 vaccine. Study conclusions and caveats: Baseline seropositivity occurred in only a handful of AZD1222 recipients. Unmutated variant regions reportedly attract nearly half of all spike-specific TCRs.

TCRdb's copy holds only in-frame clones and misses some; the assay was immunoSEQ multiplex PCR. The sample carries 110,000 to 150,000 clones, just under 95% recorded once. CDR1 SGHRS and CDR2 YFSETQ come from the germline V gene. The V end was cut by 6 bases, the J end by 0 bases, with 16 bases between. The CDR3 is 15 residues long. The sequence was collected from an adult in good health. This sample comprised peripheral blood, obtained on day 0 of AZD1222 vaccination. The rearrangement links TRBV5-1 to TRBJ2-7; D ambiguous. CDR3 nucleotides: TGCGCCAGCAACCCAAATAGCTGGTCCTCCTACGAGCAGTACTTC. The encoded protein is CASNPNSWSSYEQYF.